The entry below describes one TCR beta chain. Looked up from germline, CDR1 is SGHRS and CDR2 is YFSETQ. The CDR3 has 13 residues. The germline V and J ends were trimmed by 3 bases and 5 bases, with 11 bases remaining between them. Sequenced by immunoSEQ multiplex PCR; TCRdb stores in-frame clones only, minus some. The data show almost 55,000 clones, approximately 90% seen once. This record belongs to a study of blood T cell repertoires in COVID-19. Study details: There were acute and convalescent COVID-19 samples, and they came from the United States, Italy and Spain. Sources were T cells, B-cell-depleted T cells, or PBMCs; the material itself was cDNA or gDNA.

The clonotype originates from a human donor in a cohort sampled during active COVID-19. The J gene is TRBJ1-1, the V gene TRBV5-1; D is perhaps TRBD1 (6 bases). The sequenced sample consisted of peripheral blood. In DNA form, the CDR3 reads TGCGCCAGCAGCTCACAGGGAGGGACTGAAGCTTTCTTT. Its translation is CASSSQGGTEAFF.